This note documents a single TCR beta chain sequence. Its target is unknown. Terminally differentiated effector memory CD45RA+ cells were excluded from the naive CD8 cells, which were CD45RO-negative and positively selected for CCR7. Libraries were prepared by immunoSEQ multiplex PCR; TCRdb keeps only in-frame clonotypes and omits some of them. Of hundreds of thousands of clones detected, 96% appear once; the ten largest clones hold about 0.12%. This CDR3 has 15 amino acids. Trimming removed 8 bases from V and 4 bases from J; junction bases left unmatched: 5. The germline V gene encodes CDR1 SNHLY and CDR2 FYNNEI. The entry originates in a study of shared clonotypes between healthy human individuals. Study results and limitations: Lower generation probabilities were found for non-shared clonotypes than for those shared by all four donors. Among the subsets, naive ones generally showed larger estimated richness than memory ones. The low donor count limited represented genetic and exposure-history diversity.

The sequenced sample consisted of naive CD8+ T cells sorted from blood. This TCR came from a woman aged 25 to 39 in good health. The V and J genes are TRBV2 and TRBJ2-1; 13 bases are shared with TRBD2. In nucleotides, the CDR3 is TGTGCCAGCGTCGTACTAGCGGGAGGGTACAATGAGCAGTTCTTC. This encodes CASVVLAGGYNEQFF.